This TCR beta chain stems from a study of T cells in Graves' hyperthyroidism and ophthalmopathy (dated by TCRdb to the late 2010s). With regard to the full study: Peripheral blood samples were taken at the time of initial diagnosis, prior to any treatment. Following sampling, methimazole starting at 30 mg daily was given to hyperthyroidism patients, and high-dose intravenous methylprednisolone was given to ophthalmopathy patients. TCR V-J signatures able to tell the groups apart were searched for in a discovery cohort of some 100 patients, of whom more than 40 had Graves' ophthalmopathy and under 65 had stable Graves' hyperthyroidism. The paper reports TCR Vbeta CDR3 sequencing of 130 to 150 peripheral blood samples: over 40 ophthalmopathy, fewer than 80 hyperthyroidism and approximately 17 progressor patients. Prospective prediction of ophthalmopathy was tested in an independent validation cohort consisting of fewer than 20 hyperthyroidism patients and some 15 patients who later progressed to ophthalmopathy. The 100 discovery patients were randomly split 7:3 into training and test sets. The study also compared thyroid tissue and blood T-cell repertoires from a handful of Graves' hyperthyroidism patients.

The CDR3 measures 12 amino acids from cysteine to phenylalanine. Only the CDR3 region is kept as DNA, spanning 36 bases read in frame from base 1. CDR1 SGHTA and CDR2 FQGNSA were looked up in the germline V gene. V loses 4 bases of germline sequence and J loses 7 bases, and the interval between the two ends is 8 bases. A remark on this clonotype: The antigen it recognizes is unknown. Base qualities were left out, and no much larger clone turns up one base away.

Graves' hyperthyroidism was defined as stable when no progression to ophthalmopathy occurred over 18 months of follow-up. Hyperthyroidism patients were aged 18 to 65 years and newly diagnosed, with disease duration of less than 2 months. Patients with uncontrolled infections, other autoimmune diseases, pregnancy or lactation were excluded. Diagnoses were based on clinical symptoms, serum thyroxine and TRAb, thyroid ultrasound and orbital computed tomography. PBMCs were isolated from more than 8 ml of fresh peripheral blood by Ficoll-Paque density gradient centrifugation. Trizol reagent was used to extract total RNA, and RNA quality was then checked on an Agilent 2100 Bioanalyzer. Paper-wide results and their limitations: A 13 V-J signature model separated ophthalmopathy from stable hyperthyroidism, with approximately 87% sensitivity and roughly 81% specificity in cross-validation and 80%/75% in testing. During validation, the model predicted progression to ophthalmopathy a median of approximately six months ahead of onset, with approximately 70% sensitivity and 72% to 80% specificity. Most expanded thyroid clonotypes (frequency above 0.001) were also found in blood, which suggests that blood repertoires may mirror thyroid immune responses. No statistical method was used to fix the sample size in advance, and group allocation was not hidden from the investigators.

TCR beta CDR3 regions were amplified from RNA transcripts. The TCR CDR3 was subjected to a first round of RT-PCR using the HTBI primer set and the Qiagen OneStep RT-PCR kit. A second multiplex PCR round built the libraries, followed by size selection and purification. Paired-end sequencing of the libraries was performed with 100 bp reads on an Illumina HiSeq2000. Per the authors' processing: SOAPnuke was used to process the raw data, throwing out any read that contained adapters or uncalled bases, had a mean Phred below 15, or lacked an exact constant-primer or identifier match. High-quality paired reads were merged using COPE v1.2.5, and each unique nucleotide sequence was defined as a clonotype. Clonotypes were aligned to IMGT TRBV, TRBD and TRBJ reference segments using MiTCR v1.1. Only V-J combinations with frequency above 0.0001, covering about 99% of repertoires, were analysed. The TCS score was defined as F50 (clonal expansion) divided by E x V (chaos), with BLOSUM62-based TCRdist calculated between CDR3 peptides within each V-J. Welch's t-statistics and random forest reduced 500 to 550 V-J features to 13, which were used in a naive Bayes classifier (R e1071). The raw public data were reprocessed by TCRdb itself: fastp quality trimming at Q25, MiXCR clonotype calling, in-frame beta chains only. When rows share a CDR3 protein, they turn into one entry using the most common DNA and genes. The V and J calls reflect TCRdb's pipeline rather than the authors' work. The sample table contains fewer than 600,000 distinct CDR3 sequences; only one count was recorded for roughly 14% of them. Less than 20% of the sample lies in the top ten.

The chain uses TRBV7-2 and TRBJ1-5, with no confidently assigned D gene. The source is a woman aged 18-30 years with Graves' hyperthyroidism. Source material: blood. Read as DNA, the sequence is TGTGCCAGCAGCTACCGCGAACAGCCCCAGCATTTT. Its translation is CASSYREQPQHF.